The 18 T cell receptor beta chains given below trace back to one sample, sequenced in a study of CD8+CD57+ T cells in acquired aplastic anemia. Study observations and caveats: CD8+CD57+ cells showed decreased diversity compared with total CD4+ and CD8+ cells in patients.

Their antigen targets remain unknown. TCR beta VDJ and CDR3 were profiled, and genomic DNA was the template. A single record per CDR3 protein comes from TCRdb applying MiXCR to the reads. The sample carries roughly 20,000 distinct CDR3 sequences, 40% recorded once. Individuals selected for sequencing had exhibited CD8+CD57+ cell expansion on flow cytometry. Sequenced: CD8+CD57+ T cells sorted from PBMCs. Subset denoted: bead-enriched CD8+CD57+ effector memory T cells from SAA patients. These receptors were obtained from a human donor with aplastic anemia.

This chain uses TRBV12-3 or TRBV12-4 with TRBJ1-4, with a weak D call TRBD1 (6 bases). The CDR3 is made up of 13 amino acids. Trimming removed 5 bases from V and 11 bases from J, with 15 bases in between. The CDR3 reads CASSTGRFRKLFF. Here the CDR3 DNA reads TGTGCCAGCAGTACAGGGCGATTTCGGAAACTGTTTTTT.

The CDR3 DNA follows: TGTGCCAGCAGCCAAGAGGGACAGGGGGAGATAAATGAGCAGTTCTTC. Amino acid sequence: CASSQEGQGEINEQFF. The chain employs TRBV4-2 and TRBJ2-1; 11 nucleotides match TRBD1. Germline values: CDR1 LGHNA, CDR2 YNFKEQ. This CDR3 comprises 16 residues. Unmatched junction bases numbered 5, after V lost 0 bases and J lost 7 bases.

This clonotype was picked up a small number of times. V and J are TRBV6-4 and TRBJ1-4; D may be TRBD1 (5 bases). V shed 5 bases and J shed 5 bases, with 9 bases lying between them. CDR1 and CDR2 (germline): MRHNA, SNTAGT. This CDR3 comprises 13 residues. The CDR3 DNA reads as TGTGCCAGCAGTCAGGGCCCCAATGAAAAACTGTTTTTT. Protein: CASSQGPNEKLFF.

The CDR3 loop reads CAIRISGGSSYEQYF. CDR3 nucleotide sequence: TGTGCCATCAGGATAAGCGGGGGGTCCTCCTACGAGCAGTACTTC. The V and J genes are TRBV10-3 and TRBJ2-7; 9 bases match TRBD2. The CDR3 covers 15 residues. J gave up 0 bases and V 6 bases, and 6 bases lay outside the gene matches. Germline CDR1 ENHRY, CDR2 SYGVKD.

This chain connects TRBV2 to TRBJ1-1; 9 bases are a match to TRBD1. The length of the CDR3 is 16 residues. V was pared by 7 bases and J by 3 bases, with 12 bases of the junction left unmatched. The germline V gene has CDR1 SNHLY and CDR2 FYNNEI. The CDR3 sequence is CASIIQGAIWDTEAFF. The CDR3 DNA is TGTGCCAGCATTATACAGGGGGCGATTTGGGACACTGAAGCTTTCTTT.

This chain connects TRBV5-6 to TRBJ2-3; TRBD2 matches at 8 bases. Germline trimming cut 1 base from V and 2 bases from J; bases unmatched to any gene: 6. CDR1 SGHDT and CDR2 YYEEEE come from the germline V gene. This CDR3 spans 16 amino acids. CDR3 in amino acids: CASSLLVAGTTDTQYF. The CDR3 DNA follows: TGTGCCAGCAGCTTGTTGGTAGCGGGGACCACAGATACGCAGTATTTT.

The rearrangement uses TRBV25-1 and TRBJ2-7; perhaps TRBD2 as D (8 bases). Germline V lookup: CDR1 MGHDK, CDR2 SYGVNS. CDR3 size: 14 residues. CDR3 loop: CATVSGTAPYEQYF. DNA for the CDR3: TGTGCAACGGTTAGCGGGACAGCCCCCTACGAGCAGTACTTC.

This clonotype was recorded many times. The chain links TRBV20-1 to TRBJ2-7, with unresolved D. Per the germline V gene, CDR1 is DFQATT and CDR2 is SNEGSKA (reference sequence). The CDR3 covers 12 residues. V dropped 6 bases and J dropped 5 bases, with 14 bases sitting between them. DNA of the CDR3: TGCAGTGCGGAAAGGGCCGAGGACGAGCAGTACTTC. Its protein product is CSAERAEDEQYF.

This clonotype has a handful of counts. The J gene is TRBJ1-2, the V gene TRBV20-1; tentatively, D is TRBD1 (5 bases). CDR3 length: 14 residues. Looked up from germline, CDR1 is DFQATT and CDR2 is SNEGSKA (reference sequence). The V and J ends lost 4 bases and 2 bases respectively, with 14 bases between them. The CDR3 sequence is CSATPWGSNYGYTF. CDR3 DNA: TGCAGTGCTACCCCCTGGGGCAGCAACTATGGCTACACCTTC.

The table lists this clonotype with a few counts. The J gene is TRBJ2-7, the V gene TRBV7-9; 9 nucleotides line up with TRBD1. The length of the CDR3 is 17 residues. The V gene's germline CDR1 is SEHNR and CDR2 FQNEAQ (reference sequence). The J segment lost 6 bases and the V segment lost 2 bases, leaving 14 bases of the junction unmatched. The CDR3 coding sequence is TGTGCCAGCAGCTTACCATCCCGGACAGGGGTAGGGATCGAGCAGTACTTC. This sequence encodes CASSLPSRTGVGIEQYF.

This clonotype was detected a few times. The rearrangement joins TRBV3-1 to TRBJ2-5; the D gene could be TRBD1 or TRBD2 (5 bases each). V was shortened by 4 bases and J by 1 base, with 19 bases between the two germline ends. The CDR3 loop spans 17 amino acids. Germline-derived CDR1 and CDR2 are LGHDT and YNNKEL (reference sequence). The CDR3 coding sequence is TGTGCCAGCAGCCCCCCGAGGGGCCGTATTTCCCAAGAGACCCAGTACTTC. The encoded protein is CASSPPRGRISQETQYF.

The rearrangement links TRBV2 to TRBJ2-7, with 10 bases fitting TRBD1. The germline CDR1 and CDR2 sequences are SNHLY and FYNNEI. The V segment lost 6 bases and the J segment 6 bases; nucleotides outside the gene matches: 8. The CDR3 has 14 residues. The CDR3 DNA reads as TGTGCCAGCAGGAGGATGACAGGGGGCGGCGAGCAGTACTTC. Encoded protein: CASRRMTGGGEQYF.

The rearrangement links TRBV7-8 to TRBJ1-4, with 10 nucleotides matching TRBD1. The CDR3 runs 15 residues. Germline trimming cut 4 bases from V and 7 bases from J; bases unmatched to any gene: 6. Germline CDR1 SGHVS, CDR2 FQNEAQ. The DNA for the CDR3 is TGTGCCAGCAGCTCATCCGGGACAGGGGTTGAAAAACTGTTTTTT. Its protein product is CASSSSGTGVEKLFF.

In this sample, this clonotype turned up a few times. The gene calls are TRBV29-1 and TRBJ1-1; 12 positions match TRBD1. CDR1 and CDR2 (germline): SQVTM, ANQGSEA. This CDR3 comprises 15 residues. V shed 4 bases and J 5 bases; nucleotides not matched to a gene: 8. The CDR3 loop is CSVGRDRGLGTEAFF. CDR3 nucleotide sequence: TGCAGCGTTGGACGGGACAGGGGGCTCGGGACTGAAGCTTTCTTT.

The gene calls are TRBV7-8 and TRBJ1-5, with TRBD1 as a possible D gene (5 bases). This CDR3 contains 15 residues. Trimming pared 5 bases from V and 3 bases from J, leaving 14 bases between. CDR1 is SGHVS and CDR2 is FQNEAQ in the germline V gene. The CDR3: CASSGDRDPNQPQHF. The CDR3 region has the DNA TGTGCCAGCAGCGGCGACAGAGATCCCAATCAGCCCCAGCATTTT.

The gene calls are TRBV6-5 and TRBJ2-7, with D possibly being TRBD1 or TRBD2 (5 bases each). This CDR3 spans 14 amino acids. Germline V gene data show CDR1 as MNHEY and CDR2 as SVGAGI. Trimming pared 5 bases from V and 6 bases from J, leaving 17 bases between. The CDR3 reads CASSTEGWSREQYF. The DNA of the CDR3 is TGTGCCAGCAGTACCGAGGGGTGGTCTCGCGAGCAGTACTTC.

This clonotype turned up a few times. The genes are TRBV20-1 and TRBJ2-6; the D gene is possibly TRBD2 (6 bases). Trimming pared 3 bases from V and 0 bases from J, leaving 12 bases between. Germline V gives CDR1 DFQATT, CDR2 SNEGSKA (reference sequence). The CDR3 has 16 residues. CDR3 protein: CSASMEEGSGANVLTF. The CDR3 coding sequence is TGCAGTGCTAGTATGGAGGAGGGCTCTGGGGCCAACGTCCTGACTTTC.

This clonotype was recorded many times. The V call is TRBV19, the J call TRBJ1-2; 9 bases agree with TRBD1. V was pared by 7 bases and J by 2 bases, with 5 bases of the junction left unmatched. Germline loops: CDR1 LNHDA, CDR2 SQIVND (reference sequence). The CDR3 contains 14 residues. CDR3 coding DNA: TGTGCCAGTAACACAGGGGGCCAGAACTATGGCTACACCTTC. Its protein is CASNTGGQNYGYTF.